This T cell receptor beta chain came from a study of CD8 T cells in Susac syndrome. Reverse transcription of roughly 0.5 to 1 ug RNA was carried out with random hexamers. TCRdb ran MiXCR on the immunoSEQ multiplex PCR reads and lists one entry per CDR3 protein. The sample contains some 120,000 distinct CDR3 sequences, nearly 95% of which appear only once. The CDR3 is made up of 13 amino acids. CDR1 SNHLY and CDR2 FYNNEI come from the germline V gene. V was shortened by 5 bases and J by 10 bases, with 15 bases between the two germline ends. Sequencing targeted TCR beta in T cells from blood (CD8+ and CD4+).

The receptor comes from a human donor in good health. The chain carries TRBV2 and TRBJ2-4, with TRBD1 as a possible D gene (6 bases). Material for sequencing was CD4+ T cells from PBMCs. The CDR3 nucleotides are TGTGCCAGCAGTTTCCAACGGACAGCTATTCAGTACTTC. It specifies CASSFQRTAIQYF.